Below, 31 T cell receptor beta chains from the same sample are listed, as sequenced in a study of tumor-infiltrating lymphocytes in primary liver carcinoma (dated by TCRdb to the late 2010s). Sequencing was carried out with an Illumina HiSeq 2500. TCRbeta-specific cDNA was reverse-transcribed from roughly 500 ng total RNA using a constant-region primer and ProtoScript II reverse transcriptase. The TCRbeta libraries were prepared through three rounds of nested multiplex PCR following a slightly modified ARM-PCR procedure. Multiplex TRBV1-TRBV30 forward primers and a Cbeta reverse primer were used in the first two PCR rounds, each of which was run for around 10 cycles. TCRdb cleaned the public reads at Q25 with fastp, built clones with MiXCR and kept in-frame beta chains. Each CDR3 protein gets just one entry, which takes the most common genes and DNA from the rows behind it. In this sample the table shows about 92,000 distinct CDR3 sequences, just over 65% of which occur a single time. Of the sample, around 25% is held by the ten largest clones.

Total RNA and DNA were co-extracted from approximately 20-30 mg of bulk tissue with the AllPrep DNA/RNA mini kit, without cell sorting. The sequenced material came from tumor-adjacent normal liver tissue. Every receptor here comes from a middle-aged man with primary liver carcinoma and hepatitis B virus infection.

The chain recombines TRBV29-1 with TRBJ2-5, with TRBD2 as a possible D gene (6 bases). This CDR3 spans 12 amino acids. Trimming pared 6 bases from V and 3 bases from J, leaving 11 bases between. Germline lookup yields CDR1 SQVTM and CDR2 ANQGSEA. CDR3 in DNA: TGCAGCGTGAAGCCGGGAGAAGAGACCCAGTACTTC. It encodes CSVKPGEETQYF. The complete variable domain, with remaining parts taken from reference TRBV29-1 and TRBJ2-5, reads SAVISQKPSRDICQRGTSLTIQCQVDSQVTMMFWYRQQPGQSLTLIATANQGSEATYESGFVIDKFPISRPNLTFSTLTVSNMSPEDSSIYLCSVKPGEETQYFGPGTRLLVL.

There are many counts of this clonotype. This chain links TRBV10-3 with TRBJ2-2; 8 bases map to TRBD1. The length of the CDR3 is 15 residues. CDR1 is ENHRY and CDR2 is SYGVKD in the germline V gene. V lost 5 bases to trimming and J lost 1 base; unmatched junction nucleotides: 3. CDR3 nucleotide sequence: TGTGCCATCAGTCCCGGGACAGGGAACACCGGGGAGCTGTTTTTT. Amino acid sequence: CAISPGTGNTGELFF.

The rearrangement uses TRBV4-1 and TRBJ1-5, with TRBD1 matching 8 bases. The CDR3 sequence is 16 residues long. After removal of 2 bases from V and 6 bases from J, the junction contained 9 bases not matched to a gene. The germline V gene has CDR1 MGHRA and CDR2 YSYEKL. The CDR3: CASSQKTDRVGQPQHF. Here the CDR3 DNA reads TGCGCCAGCAGCCAAAAGACGGACAGGGTCGGTCAGCCCCAGCATTTT.

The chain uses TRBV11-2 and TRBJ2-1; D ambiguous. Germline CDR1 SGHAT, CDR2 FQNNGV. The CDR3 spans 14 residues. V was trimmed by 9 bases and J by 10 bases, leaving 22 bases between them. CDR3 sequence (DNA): TGTGCCAGTGATTCATTATTAACCCAGGCGGAGCAGTTCTTC. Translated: CASDSLLTQAEQFF. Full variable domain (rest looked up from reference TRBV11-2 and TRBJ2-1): EAGVAQSPRYKIIEKRQSVAFWCNPISGHATLYWYQQILGQGPKLLIQFQNNGVVDDSQLPKDRFSAERLKGVDSTLKIQPAKLEDSAVYLCASDSLLTQAEQFFGPGTRLTVL.

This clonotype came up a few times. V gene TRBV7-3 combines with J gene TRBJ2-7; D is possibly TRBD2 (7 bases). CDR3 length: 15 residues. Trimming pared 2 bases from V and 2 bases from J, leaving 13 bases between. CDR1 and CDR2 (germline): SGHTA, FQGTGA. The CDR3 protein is CASSLGGGVAYEQYF. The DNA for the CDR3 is TGTGCCAGCAGCTTAGGAGGGGGGGTTGCCTACGAGCAGTACTTC.

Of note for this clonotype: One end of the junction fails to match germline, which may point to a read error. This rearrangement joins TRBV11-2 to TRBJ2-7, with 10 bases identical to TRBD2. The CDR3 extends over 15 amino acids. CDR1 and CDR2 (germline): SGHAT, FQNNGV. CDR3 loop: CASSALTSGSSEKYF. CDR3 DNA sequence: TGTGCCAGCAGTGCCTTGACTAGCGGGTCCTCCGAGAAGTACTTC.

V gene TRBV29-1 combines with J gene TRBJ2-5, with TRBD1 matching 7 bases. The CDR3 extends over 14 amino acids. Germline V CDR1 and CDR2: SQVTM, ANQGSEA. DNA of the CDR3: TGCTTCGCCAGGGGACAGACAATGGGGTGGACCCAGTACTTC. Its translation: CFARGQTMGWTQYF.

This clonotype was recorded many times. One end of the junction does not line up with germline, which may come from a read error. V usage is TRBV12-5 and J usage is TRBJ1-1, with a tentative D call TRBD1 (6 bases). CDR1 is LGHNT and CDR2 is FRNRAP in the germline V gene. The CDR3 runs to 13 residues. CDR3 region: CASALRQGTEAFF. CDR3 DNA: TGTGCTAGTGCTTTGAGGCAGGGGACTGAAGCTTTCTTT.

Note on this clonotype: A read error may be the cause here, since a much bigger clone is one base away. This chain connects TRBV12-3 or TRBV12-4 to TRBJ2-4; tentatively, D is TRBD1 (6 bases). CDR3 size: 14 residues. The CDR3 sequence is CVSRLQGFGNIQYF. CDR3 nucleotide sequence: TGTGTCAGCAGACTGCAGGGGTTTGGAAACATTCAGTACTTC.

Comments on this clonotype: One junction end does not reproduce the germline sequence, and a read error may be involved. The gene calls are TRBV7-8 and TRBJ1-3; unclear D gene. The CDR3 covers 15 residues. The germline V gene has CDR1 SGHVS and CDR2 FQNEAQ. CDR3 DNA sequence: TGTGCCAGCAGCTTAGTCTTTTCCACTGGAAGCACCATATATTTT. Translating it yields CASSLVFSTGSTIYF.

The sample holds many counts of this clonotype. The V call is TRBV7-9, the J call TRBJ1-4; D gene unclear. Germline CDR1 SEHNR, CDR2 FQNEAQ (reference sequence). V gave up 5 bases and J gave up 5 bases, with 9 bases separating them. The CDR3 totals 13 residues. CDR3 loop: CASSPRPNEKLFF. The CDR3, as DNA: TGTGCCAGCAGCCCACGCCCGAATGAAAAACTGTTTTTT.

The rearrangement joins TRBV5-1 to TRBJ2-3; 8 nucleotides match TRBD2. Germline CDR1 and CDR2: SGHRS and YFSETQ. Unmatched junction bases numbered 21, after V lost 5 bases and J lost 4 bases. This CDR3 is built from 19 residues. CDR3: CASSFGRLAGSLSADTQYF. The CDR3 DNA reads TGCGCCAGCAGTTTTGGAAGGTTAGCGGGAAGTCTTTCTGCAGATACGCAGTATTTT. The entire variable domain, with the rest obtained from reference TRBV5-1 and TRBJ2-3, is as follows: KAGVTQTPRYLIKTRGQQVTLSCSPISGHRSVSWYQQTPGQGLQFLFEYFSETQRNKGNFPGRFSGRQFSNSRSEMNVSTLELGDSALYLCASSFGRLAGSLSADTQYFGPGTRLTVL.

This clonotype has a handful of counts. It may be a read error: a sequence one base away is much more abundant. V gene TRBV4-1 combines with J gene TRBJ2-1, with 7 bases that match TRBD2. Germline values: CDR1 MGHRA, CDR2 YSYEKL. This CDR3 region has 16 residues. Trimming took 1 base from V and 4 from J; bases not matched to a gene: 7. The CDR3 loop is CASSQGVGGDYNEQFF. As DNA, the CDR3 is TGCGCCAGCAGCCAAGGGGTGGGAGGGGATTACAATGAGCAGTTCTTC.

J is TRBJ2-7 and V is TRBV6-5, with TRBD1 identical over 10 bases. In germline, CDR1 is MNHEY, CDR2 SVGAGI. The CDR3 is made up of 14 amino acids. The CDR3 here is CISSYTGQGGEQYF. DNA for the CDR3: TGTATCAGCAGTTACACTGGACAGGGGGGCGAGCAGTACTTC.

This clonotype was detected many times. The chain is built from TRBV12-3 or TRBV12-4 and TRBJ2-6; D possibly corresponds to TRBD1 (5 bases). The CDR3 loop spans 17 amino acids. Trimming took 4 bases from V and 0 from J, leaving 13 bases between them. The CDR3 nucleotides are TGTGCCAGCAGTTGGGGCAGGACCACCTCTGGGGCCAACGTCCTGACTTTC. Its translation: CASSWGRTTSGANVLTF.

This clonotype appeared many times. The CDR3 DNA reads TGTGCCATCAGTGAGTCCCCGGGACTAGCGGGAGGTATAGATACGCAGTATTTT. Encoded protein: CAISESPGLAGGIDTQYF. This chain joins TRBV10-3 and TRBJ2-3; the match to TRBD2 covers 15 bases. Trimming cost V 0 bases and J 5 bases; bases outside gene matches: 6. The CDR3 covers 18 residues. CDR1 is ENHRY and CDR2 is SYGVKD in the germline V gene.

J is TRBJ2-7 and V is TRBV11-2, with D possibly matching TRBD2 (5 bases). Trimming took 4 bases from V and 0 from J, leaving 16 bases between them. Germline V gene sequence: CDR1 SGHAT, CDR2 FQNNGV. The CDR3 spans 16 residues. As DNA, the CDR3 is TGTGCCAGCAGCTCAGCACCTAGCAGGCGCTCCTACGAGCAGTACTTC. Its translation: CASSSAPSRRSYEQYF.

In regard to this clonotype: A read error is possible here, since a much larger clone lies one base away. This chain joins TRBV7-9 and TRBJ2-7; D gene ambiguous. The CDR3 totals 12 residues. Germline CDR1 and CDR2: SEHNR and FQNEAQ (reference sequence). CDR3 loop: CASCLSSYEQYF. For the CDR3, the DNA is TGTGCCAGCTGCTTGTCTTCCTACGAGCAGTACTTC.

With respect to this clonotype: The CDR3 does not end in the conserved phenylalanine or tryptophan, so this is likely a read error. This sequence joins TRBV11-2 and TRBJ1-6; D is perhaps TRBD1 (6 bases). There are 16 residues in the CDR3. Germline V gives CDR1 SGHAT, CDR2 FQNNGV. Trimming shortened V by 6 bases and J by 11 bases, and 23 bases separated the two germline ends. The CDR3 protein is CASRSTPGGGSTPLHC. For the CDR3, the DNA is TGTGCCAGCAGATCCACTCCAGGAGGGGGTTCGACACCCCTCCACTGT.

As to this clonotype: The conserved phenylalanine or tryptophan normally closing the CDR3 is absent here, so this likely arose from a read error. In nucleotides, the CDR3 is TGCAGCGTCCTCAAACCCCGATCCTACGAACAGTACCTC. Its protein product is CSVLKPRSYEQYL. This chain joins TRBV29-1 and TRBJ2-7; D call uncertain. The CDR3 is 13 amino acids. From germline, CDR1 is SQVTM and CDR2 ANQGSEA.

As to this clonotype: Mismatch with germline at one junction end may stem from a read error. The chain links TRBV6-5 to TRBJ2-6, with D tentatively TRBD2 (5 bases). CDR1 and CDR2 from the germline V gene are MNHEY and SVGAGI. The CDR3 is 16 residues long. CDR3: CTSSYSEGHGANVLTF. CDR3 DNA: TGTACCAGCAGTTACTCCGAGGGTCATGGGGCCAACGTCCTGACTTTC.

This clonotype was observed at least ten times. In nucleotides, the CDR3 is TGTGCCAGTAGTTCTAGTGAGGGCTCCTACGAGCAGTACTTC. This sequence encodes CASSSSEGSYEQYF. V usage is TRBV19 and J usage is TRBJ2-7, with a possible D match to TRBD2 (5 bases). Deletions cut 5 bases from V and 0 bases from J, with 11 bases between. The CDR3 has 14 amino acids. Germline loops: CDR1 LNHDA, CDR2 SQIVND (reference sequence).

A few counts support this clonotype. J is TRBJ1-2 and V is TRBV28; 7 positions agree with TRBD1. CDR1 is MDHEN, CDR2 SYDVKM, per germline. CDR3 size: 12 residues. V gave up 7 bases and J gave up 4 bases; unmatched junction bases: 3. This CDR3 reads CASKTGAYGYTF. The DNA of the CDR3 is TGTGCCAGCAAAACAGGGGCCTATGGCTACACCTTC.

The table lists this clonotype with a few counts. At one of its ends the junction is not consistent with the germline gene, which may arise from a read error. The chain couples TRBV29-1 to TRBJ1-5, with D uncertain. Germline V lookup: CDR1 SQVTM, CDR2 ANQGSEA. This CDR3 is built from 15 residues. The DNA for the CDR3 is TGCAGCGTCGCGACCGGGGATGGTAACAATCAGCCCCAGCACTTT. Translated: CSVATGDGNNQPQHF. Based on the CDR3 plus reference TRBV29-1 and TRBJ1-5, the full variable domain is SAVISQKPSRDICQRGTSLTIQCQVDSQVTMMFWYRQQPGQSLTLIATANQGSEATYESGFVIDKFPISRPNLTFSTLTVSNMSPEDSSIYLCSVATGDGNNQPQHFGDGTRLSIL.

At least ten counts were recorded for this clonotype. The DNA of the CDR3 is TGTGCCAGCAGCTTGCCGCAGCAGTACAATGAGCAGTTCTTC. It encodes CASSLPQQYNEQFF. The chain has TRBV5-4 and TRBJ2-1; D ambiguous. Germline V CDR1 and CDR2: SGHNT, YYREEE (reference sequence). This CDR3 is 14 amino acids long. V was shortened by 1 base and J by 4 bases, with 9 bases between the two germline ends.

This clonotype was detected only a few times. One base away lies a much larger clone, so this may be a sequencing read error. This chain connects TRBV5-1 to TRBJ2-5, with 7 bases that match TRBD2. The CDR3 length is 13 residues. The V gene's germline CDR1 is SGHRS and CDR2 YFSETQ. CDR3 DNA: TGCGCCAACAGCTGGGGGGGCCAAGAGACCCAGTACTTC. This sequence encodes CANSWGGQETQYF.

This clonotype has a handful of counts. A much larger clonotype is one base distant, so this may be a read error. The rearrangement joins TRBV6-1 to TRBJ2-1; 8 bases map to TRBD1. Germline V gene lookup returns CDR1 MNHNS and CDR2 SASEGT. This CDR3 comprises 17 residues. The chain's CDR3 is CASSERGVWQGANEKFF. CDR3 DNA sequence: TGTGCCAGCAGTGAAAGGGGGGTTTGGCAGGGGGCCAATGAGAAGTTCTTC.

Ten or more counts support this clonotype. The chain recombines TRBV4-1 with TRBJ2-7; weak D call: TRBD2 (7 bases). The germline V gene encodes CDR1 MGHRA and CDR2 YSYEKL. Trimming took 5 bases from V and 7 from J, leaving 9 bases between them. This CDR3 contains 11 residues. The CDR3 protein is CASSRGGEQYF. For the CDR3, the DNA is TGCGCCAGCAGCAGGGGGGGGGAGCAGTACTTC.

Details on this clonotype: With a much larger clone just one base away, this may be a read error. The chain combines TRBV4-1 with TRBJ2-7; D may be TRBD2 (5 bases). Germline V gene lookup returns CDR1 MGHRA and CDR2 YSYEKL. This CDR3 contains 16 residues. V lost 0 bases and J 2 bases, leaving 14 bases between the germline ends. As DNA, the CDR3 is TGCGCCAGCAGCCAAGAACATCCCTCCGGGGCCTACGAGCAGTACTTC. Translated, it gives CASSQEHPSGAYEQYF.

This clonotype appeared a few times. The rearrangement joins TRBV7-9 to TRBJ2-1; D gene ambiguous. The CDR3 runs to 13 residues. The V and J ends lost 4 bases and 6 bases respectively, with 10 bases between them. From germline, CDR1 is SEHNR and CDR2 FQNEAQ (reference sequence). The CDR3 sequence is CASSSKVGNEQFF. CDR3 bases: TGTGCCAGCAGCTCCAAGGTTGGCAATGAGCAGTTCTTC. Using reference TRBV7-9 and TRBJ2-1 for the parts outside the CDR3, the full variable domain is DTGVSQNPRHKITKRGQNVTFRCDPISEHNRLYWYRQTLGQGPEFLTYFQNEAQLEKSRLLSDRFSAERPKGSFSTLEIQRTEQGDSAMYLCASSSKVGNEQFFGPGTRLTVL.

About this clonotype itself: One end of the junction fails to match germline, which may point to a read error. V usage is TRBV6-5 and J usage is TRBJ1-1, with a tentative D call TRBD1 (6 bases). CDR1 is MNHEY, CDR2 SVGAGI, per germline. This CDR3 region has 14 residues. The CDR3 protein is CTSSPTGVGTEAFF. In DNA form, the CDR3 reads TGTACCAGCAGTCCGACAGGTGTGGGCACTGAAGCTTTCTTT.